This TCR beta chain was profiled in a study of blood T cell repertoires in COVID-19. Study at large: The cDNA or gDNA used as material had been derived from T cells, B-cell-depleted T cells, or PBMCs.

As processed by the authors: Quantification of nucleated cells was approximated via reference gene primer amplification. Using immunoSEQ multiplex PCR, the repertoire was profiled, and TCRdb retains in-frame clones only, with some absent. The DNA was the basis for D and trimming; V, J and clone size are from that table. The sample yields around 65,000 clones, roughly 71% seen once. This CDR3 comprises 13 residues. V shed 6 bases and J shed 6 bases, with 11 bases lying between them. Sample share makes this clone medium-sized (0.01 to 0.1%). The V call is TRBV12-3 or TRBV12-4, the J call TRBJ2-2, with D possibly matching TRBD1 (5 bases). This TCR was recovered from a woman between 45 and 60 years old with active or convalescent COVID-19. What was sequenced was peripheral blood. The CDR3 protein is CASSTGGPGELFF. The CDR3 nucleotides are TGTGCCAGCAGCACAGGTGGGCCCGGGGAGCTGTTTTTT.